This T cell receptor beta chain originates from a study of esophageal squamous cell carcinoma under preoperative chemotherapy. Study summary: TCR repertoires were profiled from both peripheral blood T cells and tumor-infiltrating lymphocytes. Study results and caveats: After treatment, tumor-infiltrating lymphocytes seemed to come partly from incoming peripheral T cells, not only local changes.

This CDR3 has 15 residues. The germline gives CDR1 MNHEY, CDR2 SVGEGT. Trimming pared 9 bases from V and 5 bases from J, leaving 21 bases between. As for this clonotype: Its antigen is not known.

The time point was: after preoperative PTX-NDP chemotherapy. Patients received paclitaxel-nedaplatin as preoperative chemotherapy before surgery. TCRdb reprocessed the PCR reads with MiXCR, giving one entry per CDR3 protein. Of roughly 30,000 distinct CDR3 sequences in the sample, around 50% were seen once. The chain employs TRBV6-2 or TRBV6-3 and TRBJ2-3; D tentatively reads TRBD1 or TRBD2 (5 bases each). The receptor comes from a human donor with esophageal squamous cell carcinoma. The donor label of this sample is uncertain. The sample here was taken from a patient given preoperative chemotherapy. The CDR3 region is CARGVGASEGDTQYF. In nucleotides, the CDR3 is TGTGCCAGGGGGGTCGGGGCCAGTGAAGGAGATACGCAGTATTTT.